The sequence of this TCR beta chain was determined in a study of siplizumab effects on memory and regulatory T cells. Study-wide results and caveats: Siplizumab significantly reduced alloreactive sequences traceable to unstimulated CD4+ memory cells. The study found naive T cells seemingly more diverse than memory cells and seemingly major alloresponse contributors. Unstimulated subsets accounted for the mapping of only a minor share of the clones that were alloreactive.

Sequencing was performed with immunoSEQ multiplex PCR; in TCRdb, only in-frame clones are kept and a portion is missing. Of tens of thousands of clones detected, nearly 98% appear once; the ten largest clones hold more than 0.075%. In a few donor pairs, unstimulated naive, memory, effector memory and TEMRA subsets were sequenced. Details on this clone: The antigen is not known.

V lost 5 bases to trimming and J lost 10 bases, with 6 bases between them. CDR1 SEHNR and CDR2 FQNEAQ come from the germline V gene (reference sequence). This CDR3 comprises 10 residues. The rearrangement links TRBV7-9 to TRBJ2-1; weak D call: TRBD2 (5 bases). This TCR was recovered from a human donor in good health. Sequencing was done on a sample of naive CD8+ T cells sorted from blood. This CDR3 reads CASSRGEQFF. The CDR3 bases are TGTGCCAGCAGCCGCGGGGAGCAGTTCTTC.